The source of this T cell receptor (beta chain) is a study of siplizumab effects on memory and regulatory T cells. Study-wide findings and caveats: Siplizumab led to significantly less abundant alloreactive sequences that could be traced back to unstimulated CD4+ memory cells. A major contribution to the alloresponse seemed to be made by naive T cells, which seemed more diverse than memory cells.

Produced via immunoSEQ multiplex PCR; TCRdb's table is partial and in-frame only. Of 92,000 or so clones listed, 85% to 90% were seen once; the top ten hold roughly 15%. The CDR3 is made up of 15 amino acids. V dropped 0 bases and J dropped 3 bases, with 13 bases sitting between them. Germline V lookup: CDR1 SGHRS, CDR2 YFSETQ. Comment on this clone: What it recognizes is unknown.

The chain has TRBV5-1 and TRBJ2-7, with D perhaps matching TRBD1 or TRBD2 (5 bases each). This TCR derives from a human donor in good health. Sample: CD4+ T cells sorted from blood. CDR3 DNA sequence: TGCGCCAGCAGCTTGGACGGGACGGACGGCTACGAGCAGTACTTC. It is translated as CASSLDGTDGYEQYF.